These T cell receptor beta chains were read from a single sample in a study of response to subunit inactivated influenza vaccine. In TCRdb, the RT-PCR reads were re-called with MiXCR into one record per CDR3 protein. Of about 500,000 distinct CDR3 sequences in the sample, 16% are singletons; the top ten hold 2.5% to 3.5%. Source: CD4+ T cells sorted from PBMCs, taken 23 months after vaccination. The receptors here all came from a man aged 50 to 69 who received an inactivated influenza vaccine. CDR3s include the opening cysteine and the closing phenylalanine or tryptophan. Each record gives: J gene, D gene, clone size, V gene, CDR3 length, CDR3 DNA, CDR3 protein. The D gene is left open where the match is weak. Clone size is given for some rows only: seen once, a few or many times, or a class if the clone is expanded.

>TRBJ1-4|NA|few|TRBV20-1|16
TGCAGTGCTCAGAGTATTCTAAGGGGGACTAATGAAAAACTGTTTTTT
CSAQSILRGTNEKLFF
>TRBJ2-7|NA|NA|TRBV20-1|12
TGCAGTGTCCAGGGCAGAAACTACGAGCAGTACTTC
CSVQGRNYEQYF
>TRBJ2-2|NA|NA|TRBV5-5|16
TGTGCCAGCAGCTTCGTATACAGGGTGAACACCGGGGAGCTGTTTTTT
CASSFVYRVNTGELFF
>TRBJ2-3|TRBD2|few|TRBV7-8|15
TGTGCCAGCAGCTTAGCCCAGCGGGAGGTCGGGTCGCAGTATTTT
CASSLAQREVGSQYF
>TRBJ2-1|NA|NA|TRBV10-3|13
TGTGCCATGGGGACCGGCTCAAGGGGTGAGCAGTTCTTC
CAMGTGSRGEQFF
>TRBJ2-7|NA|NA|TRBV5-1|15
TGCGCCAGCAGCTTGGACGGGACACATAATTACGAGCAGTACTTC
CASSLDGTHNYEQYF
>TRBJ2-5|NA|few|TRBV20-1|16
TGCAGTGCCCCATCGCGTGGTGCAGTCCGCCGAGAGACCCAGTACTTC
CSAPSRGAVRRETQYF
>TRBJ2-7|TRBD2|few|TRBV3-1|15
TGTGCCAGCAGCTCCCTAGCGGGAAGGTCCTACGAGCAGTACTTC
CASSSLAGRSYEQYF
>TRBJ2-4|NA|few|TRBV5-5|14
TGTGCCAGCACAGCAGGTGACGTCCGAAACATTCAGTACTTC
CASTAGDVRNIQYF
>TRBJ1-6|NA|few|TRBV5-6|14
TGTGCCAGCAGCGGGGTTCACTATAATTCACCCCTCCACTTT
CASSGVHYNSPLHF
>TRBJ2-3|NA|few|TRBV20-1|14
TGCAGTGCAAGTGGTATCGGCGATAGAGATACGCAGTATTTT
CSASGIGDRDTQYF
>TRBJ2-1|TRBD2|NA|TRBV20-1|14
TGCAGTGCTATGACTAGCAGGAGGGTCAATGAGCAGTTCTTC
CSAMTSRRVNEQFF
>TRBJ2-1|TRBD2|NA|TRBV20-1|16
TGCAGTGCTAGCATCTCAAAGGGGACTAGTTACAATGAGCAGTTCTTC
CSASISKGTSYNEQFF
>TRBJ2-3|NA|few|TRBV24-1|14
TGTGCCACCAGTGACCCTTGGACAGCAGATACGCAGTATTTT
CATSDPWTADTQYF
>TRBJ2-2|NA|many|TRBV5-1|14
TGCGCCAGCAGCTTGGACCGAAAGGCCGGGGAGCTGTTTTTT
CASSLDRKAGELFF
>TRBJ2-3|NA|few|TRBV5-1|14
TGCGCCAGCAGCTCCCCGGGGACCACAGATACGCAGTATTTT
CASSSPGTTDTQYF
>TRBJ2-3|NA|few|TRBV20-1|15
TGCAGTGCTAGATCGGGACGATCAAACACAGATACGCAGTATTTT
CSARSGRSNTDTQYF
>TRBJ1-6|TRBD1|few|TRBV5-1|16
TGCGCCAGCAGCGTCGCTACAGGGGGCTGGAGTTCACCCCTCCACTTT
CASSVATGGWSSPLHF
>TRBJ2-3|TRBD2|few|TRBV20-1|15
TGCAGTGCTAGTACTAGCGGGTTTAGCACAGATACGCAGTATTTT
CSASTSGFSTDTQYF
>TRBJ2-1|TRBD1|few|TRBV5-5|16
TGTGCCAGCAGCCACGGACAGGGAAACTCCTACAATGAGCAGTTCTTC
CASSHGQGNSYNEQFF
>TRBJ2-3|NA|NA|TRBV10-3|13
TGTGCCATCAGTGAACGGAGCACAGATACGCAGTATTTT
CAISERSTDTQYF
>TRBJ1-2|NA|many|TRBV12-3/TRBV12-4|13
TGTGCCAGCAGCCCCGGGGCGAACTATGGCTACACCTTC
CASSPGANYGYTF
>TRBJ2-7|NA|few|TRBV7-2|14
TGTGCCAGCAGCCCCCCACGGGACCCTCGTGAGCAGTACTTC
CASSPPRDPREQYF
>TRBJ2-3|NA|NA|TRBV11-2|12
TGTGCCAGCAGCTTATGGGTATATACGCAGTATTTT
CASSLWVYTQYF
>TRBJ2-2|TRBD2|few|TRBV29-1|15
TGCAGCGCCGCCCCGACTAGCGGGAGGACCGGGGAGCTGTTTTTT
CSAAPTSGRTGELFF
>TRBJ2-1|NA|NA|TRBV2|17
TGTGCCAGCCCCGTATCCTACTTGGGGGGCGTAAAGAATGAGCAGTTCTTC
CASPVSYLGGVKNEQFF
>TRBJ1-3|NA|NA|TRBV20-1|13
TGCAGTGCTAGTGAGGTGCCTGGAAACACCATATATTTT
CSASEVPGNTIYF
>TRBJ2-2|NA|few|TRBV12-3/TRBV12-4|17
TGTGCCAGCAGCCCCCTGCAAGGACACTCGAACACCGGGGAGCTGTTTTTT
CASSPLQGHSNTGELFF
>TRBJ2-1|NA|NA|TRBV6-2/TRBV6-3|13
TGTGCCAGCAGTCTACTAGGCATTAGTGAGCAGTTCTTC
CASSLLGISEQFF
>TRBJ2-1|NA|few|TRBV4-3|13
TGCGCCAGCAGCCAAGAGAACCGCAATGAGCAGTTCTTC
CASSQENRNEQFF
>TRBJ2-1|TRBD2|NA|TRBV20-1|15
TGCAGTGCCAGGACTGTTAGCGGGGGAGGCAATGAGCAGTTCTTC
CSARTVSGGGNEQFF
>TRBJ2-1|NA|few|TRBV19|15
TGTGCCAGTAGTATGTGGGCTAGGGGGGGCAATGAGCAGTTCTTC
CASSMWARGGNEQFF
>TRBJ2-7|TRBD2|NA|TRBV9|16
TGTGCCAGCAGCGTAGCGGCTAGCGGGAACTCCTACGAGCAGTACTTC
CASSVAASGNSYEQYF
>TRBJ2-3|NA|few|TRBV5-6|14
TGTGCCAGCAGAATCTGGGACGTAACAGATACGCAGTATTTT
CASRIWDVTDTQYF
>TRBJ2-1|TRBD2|NA|TRBV20-1|16
TGCAGTGCGCCGACCGTTGTAGCGGGAGAAAACAATGAGCAGTTCTTC
CSAPTVVAGENNEQFF
>TRBJ1-1|NA|many|TRBV12-3/TRBV12-4|11
TGTGCCAGCAGGACGGAGAGGGTAGCTTTCTTT
CASRTERVAFF
>TRBJ1-1|TRBD1|few|TRBV28|15
TGTGCCAGCAGGACAGGGGCCGGGGTAAACACTGAAGCTTTCTTT
CASRTGAGVNTEAFF
>TRBJ1-5|TRBD1|NA|TRBV20-1|14
TGCAGTGCTAAAGTTGGGACAGTCAATCAGCCCCAGCATTTT
CSAKVGTVNQPQHF
>TRBJ1-1|NA|many|TRBV3-1|15
TGTGCCAGCAGCCAAGATAGTAGGGCAGGGACTGAAGCTTTCTTT
CASSQDSRAGTEAFF
>TRBJ2-7|NA|NA|TRBV7-9|14
TGTGCCAGCAGCTTGGCCGGACAGACCGACGAGCAGTACTTC
CASSLAGQTDEQYF
>TRBJ2-1|TRBD2|NA|TRBV11-2|17
TGTGCCAGCAGCCCGGGCCCATTGGCGGGGGGGCAAAATGAGCAGTTCTTC
CASSPGPLAGGQNEQFF
>TRBJ1-1|NA|NA|TRBV19|12
TGTGCCAGTAGTATAGGAGGGGATGAAGCTTTCTTT
CASSIGGDEAFF